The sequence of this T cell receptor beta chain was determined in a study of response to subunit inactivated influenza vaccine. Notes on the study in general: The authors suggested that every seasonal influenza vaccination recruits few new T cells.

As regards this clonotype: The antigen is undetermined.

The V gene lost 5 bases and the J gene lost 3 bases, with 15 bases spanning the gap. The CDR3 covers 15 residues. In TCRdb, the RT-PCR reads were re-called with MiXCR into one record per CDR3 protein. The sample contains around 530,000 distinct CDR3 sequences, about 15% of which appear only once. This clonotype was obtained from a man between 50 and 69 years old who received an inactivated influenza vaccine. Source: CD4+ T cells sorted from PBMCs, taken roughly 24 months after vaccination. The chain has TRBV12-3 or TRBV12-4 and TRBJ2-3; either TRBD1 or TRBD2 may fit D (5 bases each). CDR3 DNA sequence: TGTGCCAGCAGTCCCCGGATGGGGACGACAGATACGCAGTATTTT. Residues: CASSPRMGTTDTQYF.